Each of the 32 T cell receptor beta chains below was sequenced from the same sample in a study of cytomegalovirus exposure and HLA in healthy donors. The PCR made use of 60 Vbeta and 13 Jbeta primers. The assay was immunoSEQ multiplex PCR, and TCRdb's table has in-frame clones only and misses some. The data show around 180,000 clones, with almost 85% seen just once and 0.2% to 0.3% held by the top ten. The sample was PBMCs. Receptors were obtained from a boy between 10 and 17 years old in good health and CMV-seronegative.

The chain recombines TRBV15 with TRBJ1-5; D unclear. V lost 7 bases to trimming and J lost 4 bases, with 11 bases between them. This CDR3 has 13 amino acids. CDR1 and CDR2 (germline): LNHNV, YYDKDF (reference sequence). The CDR3, as DNA: TGTGCCACCACCCAAGACACAAATCAGCCCCAGCATTTT. Protein: CATTQDTNQPQHF.

The V call is TRBV2, the J call TRBJ2-1; 9 nucleotides line up with TRBD2. After removal of 4 bases from V and 1 base from J, the junction contained 2 bases not matched to a gene. The V gene's germline CDR1 is SNHLY and CDR2 FYNNEI. There are 15 residues in the CDR3. CDR3 sequence (DNA): TGTGCCAGCAGTGGACTAGCGGAGTCCTACAATGAGCAGTTCTTC. Its translation is CASSGLAESYNEQFF.

The gene calls are TRBV6-5 and TRBJ1-1; D ambiguous. The CDR3 loop spans 13 amino acids. Between the trimmed V and J ends, which lost 5 bases and 0 bases, there was a span of 7 bases. Germline V gene lookup returns CDR1 MNHEY and CDR2 SVGAGI. The CDR3 protein is CASSQIMNTEAFF. CDR3 sequence (DNA): TGTGCCAGCAGTCAGATCATGAACACTGAAGCTTTCTTT.

The chain recombines TRBV6-4 with TRBJ1-1; no clear D gene. The CDR3 covers 13 residues. The germline gives CDR1 MRHNA, CDR2 SNTAGT. Trimming left V 4 bases short and J 4 bases short, with 10 bases between. The CDR3 here is CASSGGRATEAFF. The CDR3 bases are TGTGCCAGCAGTGGTGGGAGAGCCACTGAAGCTTTCTTT.

This chain joins TRBV4-1 and TRBJ1-2; 7 bases line up with TRBD1. Per the germline V gene, CDR1 is MGHRA and CDR2 is YSYEKL. Unmatched junction bases numbered 9, after V lost 4 bases and J lost 1 base. The CDR3 sequence is 16 residues long. Here the CDR3 DNA reads TGCGCCAGCAGCCTTACCCGGACAGGAGATAACTATGGCTACACCTTC. It translates to CASSLTRTGDNYGYTF.

The chain links TRBV7-3 to TRBJ2-5; a weak D match, TRBD2 (7 bases). The length of the CDR3 is 15 residues. V was pared by 5 bases and J by 5 bases, with 18 bases between. Germline assignment: CDR1 SGHTA and CDR2 FQGTGA. In nucleotides, the CDR3 is TGTGCCAGCAGCCTAGGGGGGGGGAGCGGGGAGACCCAGTACTTC. It translates to CASSLGGGSGETQYF.

V and J are TRBV2 and TRBJ2-1; 7 positions match TRBD2. This CDR3 region has 15 residues. From germline, CDR1 is SNHLY and CDR2 FYNNEI. Trimming removed 8 bases from V and 8 bases from J; junction bases left unmatched: 15. CDR3 in DNA: TGTGCCAGCTCGGAGTCCCTAAAGCGGGGCTATGAGCAGTTCTTC. It encodes CASSESLKRGYEQFF.

The rearrangement uses TRBV6-1 and TRBJ1-1, with D perhaps TRBD1 (5 bases). Germline V gene lookup returns CDR1 MNHNS and CDR2 SASEGT. CDR3 length equals 13 residues. Trimming took 5 bases from V and 3 from J, leaving 10 bases between them. CDR3 protein: CASSSHRYTEAFF. The CDR3 DNA sequence: TGTGCCAGCAGTTCTCACAGGTACACTGAAGCTTTCTTT.

J is TRBJ1-1 and V is TRBV15; D is possibly TRBD1 (5 bases). The CDR3 is 15 amino acids. CDR1 and CDR2 from the germline V gene are LNHNV and YYDKDF (reference sequence). Trimming took 1 base from V and 6 from J, leaving 15 bases between them. CDR3 nucleotide sequence: TGTGCCACCAGCAGAGCCCAGGTTGGGGCTGCTGAAGCTTTCTTT. Translating it yields CATSRAQVGAAEAFF.

The chain is built from TRBV11-2 and TRBJ1-1, with a weak D call TRBD1 (6 bases). Germline V gene lookup returns CDR1 SGHAT and CDR2 FQNNGV. The CDR3 loop spans 14 amino acids. V was cut by 7 bases and J by 1 base, with 13 bases left in between. Here the CDR3 DNA reads TGTGCCAGCACCCTGACAGGAACGAACACTGAAGCTTTCTTT. The encoded protein is CASTLTGTNTEAFF.

The chain uses TRBV6-6 and TRBJ1-2; 8 bases fit TRBD1. CDR3 length: 16 residues. CDR1 is MNHNY, CDR2 SVGAGI, per germline (reference sequence). The trim removed 2 bases at V and 8 bases at J, leaving 13 bases unmatched. The CDR3 loop is CASSYQFRQGLEGYTF. CDR3 nucleotides: TGTGCCAGCAGTTACCAATTTCGACAGGGGCTTGAGGGCTACACCTTC.

The chain is built from TRBV7-6 and TRBJ2-5, with D maybe TRBD2 (6 bases). The tail of the sequence fits TRBJ2-7 better, so the J call may be wrong. The CDR3 extends over 14 amino acids. Looked up from germline, CDR1 is SGHVS and CDR2 is FNYEAQ. The CDR3 coding sequence is TGTGCCAGCAGCGCCAGCGGGCGTCTCCTCGAGCAGTACTTC. Residues: CASSASGRLLEQYF.

This clone was found a few times. V is TRBV6-6 and J is TRBJ2-1; D is ambiguous. The CDR3 contains 11 residues. Trimming shortened V by 5 bases and J by 10 bases, and 9 bases separated the two germline ends. Germline CDR1 MNHNY, CDR2 SVGAGI (reference sequence). The CDR3 coding sequence is TGTGCCAGCAGTCTCGGGTGGGAGCAGTTCTTC. Its protein is CASSLGWEQFF.

This chain links TRBV11-3 with TRBJ2-2, with TRBD1 matching over 9 bases. Trimming took 1 base from V and 3 from J; bases not matched to a gene: 0. Germline lookup yields CDR1 SGHNT and CDR2 YENEEA. This CDR3 is 15 amino acids long. The CDR3 spells CASSLGDRDTGELFF. In nucleotides, the CDR3 is TGTGCCAGCAGCTTAGGGGACAGGGACACCGGGGAGCTGTTTTTT.

This chain uses TRBV6-1 with TRBJ1-5; no clear D. This CDR3 comprises 15 residues. Germline V gene lookup returns CDR1 MNHNS and CDR2 SASEGT. V gave up 1 base and J gave up 1 base, with 8 bases separating them. The CDR3 DNA sequence: TGTGCCAGCAGTGAAGAAGGCGGAAGCAATCAGCCCCAGCATTTT. This sequence encodes CASSEEGGSNQPQHF.

Here the CDR3 reads CASSPLGLITSSYNEQFF. The DNA of the CDR3 is TGTGCCAGCTCACCGTTAGGCCTTATAACTAGCTCCTACAATGAGCAGTTCTTC. This chain joins TRBV18 and TRBJ2-1; tentative D call: TRBD2 (5 bases). Trimming removed 3 bases from V and 0 bases from J, with 18 bases in between. Germline V gene data show CDR1 as KGHSH and CDR2 as LQKENI. The CDR3 sequence is 18 residues long.

This clone was counted a single time. The V and J genes are TRBV5-4 and TRBJ2-1; TRBD2 agrees at 11 bases. The CDR3 spans 16 residues. CDR1 is SGHNT, CDR2 YYREEE, per germline (reference sequence). Trimming cost V 5 bases and J 0 bases; bases outside gene matches: 4. The CDR3 DNA reads as TGTGCCAGCAGGCCTACTAGCGGGAGCTCCTACAATGAGCAGTTCTTC. This sequence encodes CASRPTSGSSYNEQFF.

The rearrangement joins TRBV27 to TRBJ2-3; 7 positions agree with TRBD2. The CDR3 sequence is 15 residues long. Germline loops: CDR1 MNHEY, CDR2 SMNVEV (reference sequence). The junction had 9 bases not matched to a gene; V was cut back by 7 bases and J by 2 bases. The CDR3 reads CASTTERGSTDTQYF. The DNA for the CDR3 is TGTGCCAGCACGACGGAGCGGGGATCCACAGATACGCAGTATTTT.

The rearrangement joins TRBV18 to TRBJ2-5; D may be TRBD2 (5 bases). V lost 7 bases, J lost 0 bases, and 15 bases lay in between. Germline CDR1 KGHSH, CDR2 LQKENI. This CDR3 has 15 residues. The CDR3 loop reads CASFEGRMYQETQYF. CDR3 nucleotide sequence: TGTGCCAGCTTCGAGGGCAGGATGTACCAAGAGACCCAGTACTTC.

J is TRBJ1-5 and V is TRBV6-5; perhaps TRBD1 as D (6 bases). Germline values: CDR1 MNHEY, CDR2 SVGAGI. There are 14 residues in the CDR3. Trimming took 6 bases from V and 2 from J, leaving 11 bases between them. DNA of the CDR3: TGTGCCAGCAGCCGGACAGCAGGCAATCAGCCCCAGCATTTT. It specifies CASSRTAGNQPQHF.

This chain connects TRBV14 to TRBJ2-1; 9 bases fit TRBD2. Trimming cost V 0 bases and J 12 bases; bases outside gene matches: 9. The CDR3 sequence is 15 residues long. The germline CDR1 and CDR2 sequences are SGHDN and FVKESK. The CDR3 nucleotides are TGTGCCAGCAGCCAAGATTTGGGTAGCGGGAGACTGCAGTTCTTC. Translating gives CASSQDLGSGRLQFF.

This clone was detected once. V is TRBV9 and J is TRBJ2-7; 10 nucleotides line up with TRBD1. The J segment lost 4 bases and the V segment lost 3 bases, leaving 7 bases of the junction unmatched. The CDR3 spans 15 residues. CDR1 and CDR2 (germline): SGDLS, YYNGEE. The CDR3 loop reads CASSGGQGVGYEQYF. CDR3 sequence (DNA): TGTGCCAGCAGCGGCGGACAGGGGGTCGGTTACGAGCAGTACTTC.

The chain uses TRBV16 and TRBJ2-7, with 9 bases aligning to TRBD1. This CDR3 is 14 amino acids long. Trimming at V came to 5 bases and at J to 1 base, leaving 3 bases not matched to a gene. The germline V gene encodes CDR1 KGHSY and CDR2 FQNENV. Here the CDR3 reads CASSAGTGSYEQYF. The CDR3, as DNA: TGTGCCAGCAGCGCCGGGACAGGGTCCTACGAGCAGTACTTC.

The chain employs TRBV4-1 and TRBJ2-1; 7 bases fit TRBD1. The CDR3 runs 16 residues. The J segment lost 4 bases and the V segment lost 1 base, leaving 7 bases of the junction unmatched. Germline-derived CDR1 and CDR2 are MGHRA and YSYEKL. For the CDR3, the DNA is TGCGCCAGCAGCCAAGCCGAGGGGGCCTTATACAATGAGCAGTTCTTC. Encoded protein: CASSQAEGALYNEQFF.

CDR3 nucleotides: TGTGCCGTCCAAGGACAGGGGGCGATGAGTAATGAAAAACTGTTTTTT. It is translated as CAVQGQGAMSNEKLFF. This sequence joins TRBV15 and TRBJ1-4; TRBD1 agrees at 11 bases. Germline lookup yields CDR1 LNHNV and CDR2 YYDKDF (reference sequence). The CDR3 loop spans 16 amino acids. The V and J ends lost 11 bases and 4 bases, in that order; junction bases with no gene match: 12.

CDR3 DNA: TGCGCCAGCAGCTTGCCGGGCGGGGGGCACACTGAAGCTTTCTTT. Its protein product is CASSLPGGGHTEAFF. The chain is built from TRBV5-1 and TRBJ1-1; D is perhaps TRBD1 (6 bases). Germline values: CDR1 SGHRS, CDR2 YFSETQ. The germline V and J ends were trimmed by 1 base and 3 bases, with 13 bases remaining between them. The length of the CDR3 is 15 residues.

The chain uses TRBV6-6 and TRBJ1-1, with TRBD1 matching over 7 bases. In germline, CDR1 is MNHNY, CDR2 SVGAGI (reference sequence). V was pared by 4 bases and J by 6 bases, with 5 bases of the junction left unmatched. This CDR3 region has 13 residues. In nucleotides, the CDR3 is TGTGCCAGCAGTTTCGCCGACAGGGCTGAAGCTTTCTTT. It codes for CASSFADRAEAFF.

The chain has TRBV7-9 and TRBJ1-1; TRBD1 is a possible D gene (6 bases). Germline V gene sequence: CDR1 SEHNR, CDR2 FQNEAQ (reference sequence). The CDR3 covers 13 residues. V was pared by 7 bases and J by 1 base, with 10 bases between. This CDR3 reads CASNRQENTEAFF. CDR3 nucleotide sequence: TGTGCCAGCAACCGACAGGAGAACACTGAAGCTTTCTTT.

The V and J genes are TRBV28 and TRBJ1-2, with TRBD1 identical over 10 bases. V shed 2 bases, J shed 7 bases, and the junction held 4 bases outside the gene matches. This CDR3 has 14 amino acids. Germline V CDR1 and CDR2: MDHEN, SYDVKM. The CDR3 loop reads CASSLRDRGRGYTF. The CDR3 bases are TGTGCCAGCAGTTTACGAGACAGGGGGCGTGGCTACACCTTC.

This clone was observed a few times. The rearrangement links TRBV7-2 to TRBJ2-7; 9 nucleotides agree with TRBD2. The CDR3 spans 12 residues. The J segment lost 5 bases and the V segment lost 10 bases, leaving 6 bases of the junction unmatched. Germline V CDR1 and CDR2: SGHTA, FQGNSA. This chain's CDR3 is CATRRGGDEQYF. The CDR3 bases are TGTGCCACCCGACGCGGGGGGGACGAGCAGTACTTC.

The sample holds one count of this clone. This chain connects TRBV6-6 to TRBJ1-5; tentative D call: TRBD1 (5 bases). Germline CDR1 and CDR2: MNHNY and SVGAGI (reference sequence). This CDR3 spans 13 amino acids. The V end lost 6 bases, the J end lost 3 bases, and 9 bases lay between the germline ends. The CDR3 bases are TGTGCCAGCAGGACAGAGCTCAATCAGCCCCAGCATTTT. Its protein is CASRTELNQPQHF.

This clone was observed a single time. The chain combines TRBV2 with TRBJ2-5, with a possible D match to TRBD1 (5 bases). The J call may be in error: the DNA end matches TRBJ2-7 better. Germline CDR1 SNHLY, CDR2 FYNNEI. The CDR3 loop spans 15 amino acids. The CDR3 spells CASSEVKGRGLEQYF. The DNA of the CDR3 is TGTGCCAGCAGTGAAGTGAAGGGAAGGGGTCTCGAGCAGTACTTC.